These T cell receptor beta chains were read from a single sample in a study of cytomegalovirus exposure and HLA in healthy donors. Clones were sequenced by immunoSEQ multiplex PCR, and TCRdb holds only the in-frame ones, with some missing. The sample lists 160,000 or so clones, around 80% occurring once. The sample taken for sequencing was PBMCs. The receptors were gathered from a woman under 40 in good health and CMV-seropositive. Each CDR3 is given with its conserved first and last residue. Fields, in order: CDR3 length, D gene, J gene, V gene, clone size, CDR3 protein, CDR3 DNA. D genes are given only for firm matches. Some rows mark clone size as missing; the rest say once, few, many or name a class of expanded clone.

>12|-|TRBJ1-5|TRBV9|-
CASLNRDQPQHF
TGTGCCAGTCTTAACAGGGATCAGCCCCAGCATTTT
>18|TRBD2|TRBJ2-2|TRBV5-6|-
CASSLAVVAGGHTGELFF
TGTGCCAGCAGCTTGGCGGTCGTAGCGGGGGGGCACACCGGGGAGCTGTTTTTT
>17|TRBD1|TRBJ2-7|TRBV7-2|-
CASSFVSGGLLSYEQYF
TGTGCCAGCAGCTTTGTGTCAGGGGGCCTTCTCTCCTACGAGCAGTACTTC
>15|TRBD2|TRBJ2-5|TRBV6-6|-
CASSYSGAGWETQYF
TGTGCCAGCAGTTACTCAGGAGCGGGGTGGGAGACCCAGTACTTC
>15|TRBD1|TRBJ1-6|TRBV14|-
CASSLRTGDNSPLHF
TGTGCCAGCAGCCTTCGGACAGGGGATAATTCACCCCTCCACTTT
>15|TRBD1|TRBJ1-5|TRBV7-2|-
CASSFRGGAGQPQHF
TGTGCCAGCAGCTTCCGAGGGGGCGCGGGACAGCCCCAGCATTTT
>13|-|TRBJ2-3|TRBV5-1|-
CASSLPGEDTQYF
TGCGCCAGCAGCTTACCGGGGGAAGATACGCAGTATTTT
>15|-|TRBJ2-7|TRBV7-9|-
CASSSLSGTSYEQYF
TGTGCCAGCAGCAGCCTATCCGGGACAAGCTACGAGCAGTACTTC
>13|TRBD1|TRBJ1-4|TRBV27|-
CASTNRGVGKLFF
TGTGCCAGCACCAACAGGGGAGTTGGAAAACTGTTTTTT
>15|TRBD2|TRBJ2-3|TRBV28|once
CASTRPGLGPDTQYF
TGTGCCAGCACCCGACCGGGACTAGGGCCAGATACGCAGTATTTT
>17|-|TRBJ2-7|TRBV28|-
CASSPSLGAVGSYEQYF
TGTGCCAGCAGTCCCTCCTTAGGGGCGGTGGGTTCCTACGAGCAGTACTTC
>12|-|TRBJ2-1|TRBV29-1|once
CSVAGSYNEQFF
TGCAGCGTTGCGGGTTCCTACAATGAGCAGTTCTTC
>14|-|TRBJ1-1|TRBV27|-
CASSQGKANTEAFF
TGTGCCAGCAGTCAGGGAAAGGCGAACACTGAAGCTTTCTTT
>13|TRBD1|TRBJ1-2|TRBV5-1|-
CASSLEGTDGYTF
TGCGCCAGCAGCTTGGAGGGGACAGACGGCTACACCTTC
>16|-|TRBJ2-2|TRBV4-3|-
CASSQESPLVAGELFF
TGCGCCAGCAGCCAAGAGAGCCCCCTGGTCGCCGGGGAGCTGTTTTTT
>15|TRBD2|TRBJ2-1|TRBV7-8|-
CASSSERGPYNEQFF
TGTGCCAGCAGCTCTGAGCGGGGGCCGTACAATGAGCAGTTCTTC
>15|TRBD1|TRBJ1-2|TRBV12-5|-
CASGLSRGTLYGYTF
TGTGCTAGTGGTTTGTCCAGGGGGACCCTCTATGGCTACACCTTC
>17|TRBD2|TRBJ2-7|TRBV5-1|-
CASSLGGTSGYSYEQYF
TGCGCCAGCAGCTTGGGGGGGACTAGCGGGTACTCCTACGAGCAGTACTTC
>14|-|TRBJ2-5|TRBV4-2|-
CASSQAQGKETQYF
TGTGCCAGCAGCCAAGCCCAGGGAAAAGAGACCCAGTACTTC
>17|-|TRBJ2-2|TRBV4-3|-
CASSQDWRNGDTGELFF
TGCGCCAGCAGCCAAGATTGGAGGAATGGGGACACCGGGGAGCTGTTTTTT
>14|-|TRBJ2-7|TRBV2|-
CASSDQGSSYEQYF
TGTGCCAGCAGTGACCAGGGGTCCTCCTACGAGCAGTACTTC
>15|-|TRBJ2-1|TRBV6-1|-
CASSQGRISYNEQFF
TGTGCCAGCAGCCAAGGGAGGATCTCCTACAATGAGCAGTTCTTC
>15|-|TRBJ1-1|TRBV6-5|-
CASSYSSVMNTEAFF
TGTGCCAGCAGTTACTCCTCCGTTATGAACACTGAAGCTTTCTTT
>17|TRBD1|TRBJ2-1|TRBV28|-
CASSFPLTGVIRREQFF
TGTGCCAGCAGTTTCCCTCTTACAGGGGTAATCCGTCGCGAGCAGTTCTTC
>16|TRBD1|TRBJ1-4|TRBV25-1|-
CASSESLGTGSEKLFF
TGTGCCAGCAGTGAATCGTTAGGGACAGGGAGTGAAAAACTGTTTTTT
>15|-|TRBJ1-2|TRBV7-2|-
CASSLANAVAGGYTF
TGTGCCAGCAGCTTAGCGAACGCAGTTGCTGGTGGCTACACCTTC
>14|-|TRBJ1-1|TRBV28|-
CASGWGSKGTEAFF
TGTGCCAGCGGGTGGGGCTCCAAAGGCACTGAAGCTTTCTTT
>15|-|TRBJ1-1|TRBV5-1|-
CASSTGSNLNTEAFF
TGCGCCAGCAGCACGGGATCCAACCTAAACACTGAAGCTTTCTTT
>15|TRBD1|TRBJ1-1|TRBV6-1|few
CASSLTGTGGTEAFF
TGTGCCAGCAGTTTGACCGGGACAGGGGGCACTGAAGCTTTCTTT
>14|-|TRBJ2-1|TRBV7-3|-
CASSPRASSNEQFF
TGTGCCAGCAGCCCAAGGGCTAGCTCCAATGAGCAGTTCTTC
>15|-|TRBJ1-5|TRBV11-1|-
CASSFEFHSNQPQHF
TGTGCCAGCAGCTTTGAGTTCCATAGCAATCAGCCCCAGCATTTT
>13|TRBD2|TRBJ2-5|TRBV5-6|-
CASSSAGGEIQYF
TGTGCCAGCAGCTCAGCGGGGGGAGAGATCCAGTACTTC
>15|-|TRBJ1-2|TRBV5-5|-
CASSLYRPIHGHSLF
TGTGCCAGCAGCTTGTATAGACCGATACATGGACATTCTCTCTTC
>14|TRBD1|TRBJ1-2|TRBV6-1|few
CASSEPTGRDGYTF
TGTGCCAGCAGTGAACCGACAGGGCGGGATGGCTACACCTTC
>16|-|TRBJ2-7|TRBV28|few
CASSLMGGQDRYEQYF
TGTGCCAGCAGTTTAATGGGAGGACAGGACAGGTACGAGCAGTACTTC
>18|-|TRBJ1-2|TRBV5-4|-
CASSSKAFPAGNNYGYTF
TGTGCCAGCAGTTCCAAGGCGTTCCCTGCAGGGAACAACTATGGCTACACCTTC
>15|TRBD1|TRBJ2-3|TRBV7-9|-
CASSLLGQGADTQYF
TGTGCCAGCAGCTTATTGGGACAGGGCGCAGATACGCAGTATTTT
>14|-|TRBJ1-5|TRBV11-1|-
CASSPETGRWPQHF
TGTGCCAGCAGCCCGGAAACAGGGAGATGGCCCCAGCATTTT